This TCR beta chain emerged from a study of blood T cell repertoires in COVID-19. The CDR3 spans 18 residues. J lost 2 bases, V lost 3 bases, and 6 bases had no gene match. Germline assignment: CDR1 SEHNR and CDR2 FQNEAQ (reference sequence). In the original workflow: Amplification of reference gene primers provided the estimated nucleated cell counts. Sequencing was performed with immunoSEQ multiplex PCR; in TCRdb, only in-frame clones are kept and a portion is missing. V, J and clone size are taken as reported in that table, and D and trimming were inferred from the DNA itself. The profile shows hundreds of thousands of clones, approximately 90% of them singletons.

This TCR came from a man aged 18 to 29 who had recovered from COVID-19. The chain combines TRBV7-9 with TRBJ2-3, with 15 positions matching TRBD2. The specimen was PBMCs or T cells enriched from blood (not recorded which). The CDR3 loop is CASSFPGTSGGNTDTQYF. CDR3 in DNA: TGTGCCAGCAGCTTCCCCGGGACTAGCGGGGGGAACACAGATACGCAGTATTTT.